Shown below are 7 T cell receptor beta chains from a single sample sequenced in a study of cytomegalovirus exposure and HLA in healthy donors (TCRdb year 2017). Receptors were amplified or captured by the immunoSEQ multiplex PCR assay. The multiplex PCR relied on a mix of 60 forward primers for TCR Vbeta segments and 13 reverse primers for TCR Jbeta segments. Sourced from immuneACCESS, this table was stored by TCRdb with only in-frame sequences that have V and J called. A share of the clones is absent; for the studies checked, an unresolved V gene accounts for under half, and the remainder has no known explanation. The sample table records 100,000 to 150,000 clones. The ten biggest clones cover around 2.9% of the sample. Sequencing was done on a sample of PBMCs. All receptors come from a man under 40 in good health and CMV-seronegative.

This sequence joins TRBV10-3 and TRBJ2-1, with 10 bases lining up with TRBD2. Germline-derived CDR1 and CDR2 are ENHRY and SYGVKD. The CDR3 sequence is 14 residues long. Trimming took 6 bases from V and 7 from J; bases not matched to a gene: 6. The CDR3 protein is CAIRGAGGRNEQFF. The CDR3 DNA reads TGTGCCATCAGGGGAGCGGGAGGGAGGAATGAGCAGTTCTTC.

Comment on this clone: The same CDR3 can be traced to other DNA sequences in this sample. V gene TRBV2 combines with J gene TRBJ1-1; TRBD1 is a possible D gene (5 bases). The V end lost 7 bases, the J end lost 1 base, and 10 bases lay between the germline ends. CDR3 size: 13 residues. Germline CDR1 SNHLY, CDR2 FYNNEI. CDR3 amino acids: CASTQGENTEAFF. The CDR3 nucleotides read TGTGCCAGCACCCAGGGCGAGAACACTGAAGCTTTCTTT.

The CDR3 DNA is TGTGCCAGTAGTATGCGGCCAGATACGCAGTATTTT. Amino acids: CASSMRPDTQYF. The V gene is TRBV19, the J gene TRBJ2-3, with D hard to call. The germline gives CDR1 LNHDA, CDR2 SQIVND (reference sequence). The V and J ends lost 3 bases and 4 bases respectively, with 5 bases between them. There are 12 residues in the CDR3.

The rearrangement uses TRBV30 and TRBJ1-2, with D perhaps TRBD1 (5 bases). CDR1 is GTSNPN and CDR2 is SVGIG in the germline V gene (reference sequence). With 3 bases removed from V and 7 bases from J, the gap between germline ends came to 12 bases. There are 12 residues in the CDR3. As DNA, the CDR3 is TGTGCCTGGAGGTTTCAGGGAGGTGGCTACACCTTC. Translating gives CAWRFQGGGYTF.

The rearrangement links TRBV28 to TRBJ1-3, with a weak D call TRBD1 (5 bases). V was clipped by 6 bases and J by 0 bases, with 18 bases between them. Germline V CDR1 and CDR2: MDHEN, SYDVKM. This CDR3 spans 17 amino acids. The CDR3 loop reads CASSRPQGTTSGNTIYF. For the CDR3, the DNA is TGTGCCAGCAGCAGACCCCAGGGCACAACCTCTGGAAACACCATATATTTT.

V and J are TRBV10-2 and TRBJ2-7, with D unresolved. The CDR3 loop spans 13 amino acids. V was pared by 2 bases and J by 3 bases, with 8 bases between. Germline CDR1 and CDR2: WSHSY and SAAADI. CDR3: CASSEGRHYEQYF. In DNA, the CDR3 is TGCGCCAGCAGTGAGGGCAGACACTACGAGCAGTACTTC.

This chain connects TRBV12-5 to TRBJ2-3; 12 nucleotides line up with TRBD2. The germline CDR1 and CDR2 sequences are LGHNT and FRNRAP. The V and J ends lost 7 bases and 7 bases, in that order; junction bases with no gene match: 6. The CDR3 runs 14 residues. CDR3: CASAPTSGRNTQYF. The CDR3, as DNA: TGTGCTAGTGCCCCGACTAGCGGGAGAAATACGCAGTATTTT.